In this sample, the clone carrying this T cell receptor (beta chain) turned up once. Assay used: immunoSEQ multiplex PCR; TCRdb lists only in-frame clones, some missing. The sample records around 480,000 clones, about 85% being singletons. Germline values: CDR1 LGHDT, CDR2 YNNKEL (reference sequence). CDR3 length: 15 amino acids. Trimming stripped 0 bases from V and 2 bases from J, with 10 bases between. The data were taken from a study of blood T cell repertoires in COVID-19. Input material: PBMCs or T cells enriched from blood (not recorded which). The chain carries TRBV3-1 (or the pseudogene TRBV3-2) and TRBJ1-1; D ambiguous. The TCR comes from a woman aged 18 to 35 who had recovered from COVID-19. The CDR3 is CASSQEWATNTEAFF. The CDR3 DNA follows: TGTGCCAGCAGCCAAGAATGGGCTACAAACACTGAAGCTTTCTTT.